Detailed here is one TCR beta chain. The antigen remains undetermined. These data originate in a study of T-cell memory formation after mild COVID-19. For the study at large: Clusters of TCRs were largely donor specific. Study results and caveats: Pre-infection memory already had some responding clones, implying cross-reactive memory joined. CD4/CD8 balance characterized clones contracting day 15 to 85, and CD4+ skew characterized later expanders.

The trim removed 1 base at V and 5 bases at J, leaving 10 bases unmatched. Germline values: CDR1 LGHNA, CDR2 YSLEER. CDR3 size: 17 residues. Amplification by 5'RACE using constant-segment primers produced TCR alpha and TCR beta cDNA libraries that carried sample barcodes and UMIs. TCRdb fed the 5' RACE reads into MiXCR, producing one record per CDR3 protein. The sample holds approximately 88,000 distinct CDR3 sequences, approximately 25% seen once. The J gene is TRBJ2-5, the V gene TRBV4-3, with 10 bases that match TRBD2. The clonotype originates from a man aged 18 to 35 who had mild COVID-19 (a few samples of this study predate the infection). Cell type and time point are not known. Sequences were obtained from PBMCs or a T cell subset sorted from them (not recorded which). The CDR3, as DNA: TGCGCCAGCAGCCAAGGAACTAGCGGGATCAAGAGGGAGACCCAGTACTTC. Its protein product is CASSQGTSGIKRETQYF.